The 24 T cell receptor beta chains listed next were all sequenced from one sample in a study of cytomegalovirus exposure and HLA in healthy donors. PCR was performed using 60 Vbeta and 13 Jbeta primers. Libraries were prepared by immunoSEQ multiplex PCR; TCRdb keeps only in-frame clonotypes and omits some of them. The sample spans more than 60,000 clones; the ten largest clones claim approximately 16%. Input material: PBMCs. The receptors were sampled from a boy aged 10-17 years in good health and CMV-seronegative.

The V gene is TRBV7-6, the J gene TRBJ1-1; D gene uncertain. Deletions cut 2 bases from V and 2 bases from J, with 6 bases between. The CDR3 has 13 amino acids. The germline CDR1 and CDR2 sequences are SGHVS and FNYEAQ. CDR3 coding DNA: TGTGCCAGCAGCTTATCCGTCAACACTGAAGCTTTCTTT. Translation: CASSLSVNTEAFF.

This rearrangement joins TRBV11-2 to TRBJ2-7, with D possibly matching TRBD2 (6 bases). The CDR3 is made up of 17 amino acids. The germline CDR1 and CDR2 sequences are SGHAT and FQNNGV. The germline V and J ends were trimmed by 5 bases and 3 bases, with 23 bases remaining between them. CDR3: CASSARLGGTSHYEQYF. The CDR3 DNA follows: TGTGCCAGCAGCGCCCGACTAGGAGGGACCTCTCACTACGAGCAGTACTTC.

The gene calls are TRBV5-6 and TRBJ2-2; tentatively, D is TRBD2 (6 bases). The germline gives CDR1 SGHDT, CDR2 YYEEEE. This CDR3 comprises 16 residues. Trimming removed 4 bases at V and 0 bases at J, with 13 bases between. The CDR3: CASSGAREANTGELFF. CDR3 sequence (DNA): TGTGCCAGCAGCGGGGCCAGGGAGGCGAACACCGGGGAGCTGTTTTTT.

J is TRBJ2-7 and V is TRBV27; 8 bases map to TRBD2. CDR1 and CDR2 (germline): MNHEY, SMNVEV (reference sequence). V dropped 3 bases and J dropped 0; count of bases not matched to a gene: 4. This CDR3 spans 15 amino acids. Here the CDR3 DNA reads TGTGCCAGCAGTTTTTCCCGGGAGGGCTCCTACGAGCAGTACTTC. It encodes CASSFSREGSYEQYF.

V is TRBV4-3 and J is TRBJ1-1; D perhaps matches TRBD1 (5 bases). CDR1 is LGHNA and CDR2 is YSLEER in the germline V gene. Trimming stripped 3 bases from V and 2 bases from J, with 13 bases between. The CDR3 spans 15 residues. Here the CDR3 reads CASSQLSQGNTEAFF. The CDR3 DNA is TGCGCCAGCAGCCAGCTGTCCCAGGGCAACACTGAAGCTTTCTTT.

The chain couples TRBV5-6 to TRBJ1-4, with 7 bases that match TRBD1. The CDR3 is 18 residues long. V dropped 4 bases and J dropped 4; count of bases not matched to a gene: 16. Germline CDR1 SGHDT, CDR2 YYEEEE. CDR3 in amino acids: CASSPPTGAASGNEKLFF. Written as DNA, the CDR3 is TGTGCCAGCAGCCCGCCTACAGGGGCGGCCAGCGGTAATGAAAAACTGTTTTTT.

The rearrangement joins TRBV2 to TRBJ1-1; the D is unclear. The germline gives CDR1 SNHLY, CDR2 FYNNEI. The length of the CDR3 is 12 residues. V was trimmed by 5 bases and J by 0 bases, leaving 4 bases between them. The CDR3 loop is CASSRVNTEAFF. DNA of the CDR3: TGTGCCAGCAGTCGGGTGAACACTGAAGCTTTCTTT.

The chain combines TRBV7-2 with TRBJ2-1, with 7 positions matching TRBD2. This CDR3 comprises 16 residues. The germline CDR1 and CDR2 sequences are SGHTA and FQGNSA. The trim removed 1 base at V and 0 bases at J, leaving 3 bases unmatched. CDR3 sequence: CASSLVGGSSYNEQFF. DNA of the CDR3: TGTGCCAGCAGCTTAGTAGGCGGGAGCTCCTACAATGAGCAGTTCTTC.

CDR3 in DNA: TGTGCCAGCAGCTCGGGACAGGGGAATGAAAAACTGTTTTTT. Protein sequence: CASSSGQGNEKLFF. The V and J genes are TRBV13 and TRBJ1-4, with 10 bases aligning to TRBD1. Germline loops: CDR1 PRHDT, CDR2 FYEKMQ (reference sequence). V was pared by 4 bases and J by 5 bases, with 1 base of the junction left unmatched. The CDR3 totals 14 residues.

This chain connects TRBV30 to TRBJ1-2; 7 nucleotides line up with TRBD1. The CDR3 has 12 amino acids. Germline CDR1 GTSNPN, CDR2 SVGIG (reference sequence). V gave up 4 bases and J gave up 4 bases; unmatched junction bases: 3. The CDR3 coding sequence is TGTGCCTGGAATCGGGACAGCTATGGCTACACCTTC. The encoded protein is CAWNRDSYGYTF.

CDR3 residues: CASSPGTSRVVAFF. CDR3 coding DNA: TGTGCCAGCAGTCCCGGGACTTCCCGGGTCGTAGCTTTCTTT. This chain uses TRBV6-5 with TRBJ1-1, with D possibly matching TRBD1 (5 bases). This CDR3 contains 14 residues. Trimming pared 5 bases from V and 10 bases from J, leaving 20 bases between. Per the germline V gene, CDR1 is MNHEY and CDR2 is SVGAGI.

This rearrangement joins TRBV15 to TRBJ1-1; D gene ambiguous. The CDR3 has 14 residues. CDR1 is LNHNV, CDR2 YYDKDF, per germline (reference sequence). Trimming removed 9 bases from V and 1 base from J, with 15 bases in between. The CDR3 nucleotides read TGTGCCACTAATTCGGCCTCGGGGAACACTGAAGCTTTCTTT. It translates to CATNSASGNTEAFF.

The chain couples TRBV18 to TRBJ1-1; possibly TRBD1 for D (6 bases). The length of the CDR3 is 13 residues. Trimming took 10 bases from V and 2 from J, leaving 14 bases between them. Germline V lookup: CDR1 KGHSH, CDR2 LQKENI. CDR3 residues: CATLRGDNTEAFF. Here the CDR3 DNA reads TGTGCCACTCTCAGGGGCGACAACACTGAAGCTTTCTTT.

The chain links TRBV10-1 to TRBJ2-2; perhaps TRBD2 as D (5 bases). The CDR3 covers 13 residues. V lost 6 bases and J lost 4, with 9 bases in between. Germline CDR1 reads WNHNN; CDR2 reads SYGVQD (reference sequence). The CDR3 spells CASSAGPTGELFF. CDR3 coding DNA: TGCGCCAGCAGCGCGGGCCCCACCGGGGAGCTGTTTTTT.

The chain links TRBV11-2 to TRBJ1-4; 9 bases agree with TRBD1. CDR1 and CDR2 (germline): SGHAT, FQNNGV. This CDR3 is built from 14 residues. J lost 5 bases, V lost 5 bases, and 3 bases had no gene match. The CDR3 protein is CASSQGQGNEKLFF. DNA of the CDR3: TGTGCCAGCAGCCAAGGACAGGGGAATGAAAAACTGTTTTTT.

The V call is TRBV29-1, the J call TRBJ2-3, with D perhaps matching TRBD2 (5 bases). Per the germline V gene, CDR1 is SQVTM and CDR2 is ANQGSEA. The ends were cut back, 7 bases at V and 2 bases at J, with 19 bases in the middle. CDR3 length: 15 residues. The DNA for the CDR3 is TGCAGCGCCAACGGGCCCGGAGGTTACACAGATACGCAGTATTTT. This gives the protein CSANGPGGYTDTQYF.

The chain combines TRBV4-1 with TRBJ2-3; tentatively, D is TRBD1 (6 bases). CDR3 length equals 15 residues. With 0 bases removed from V and 3 bases from J, the gap between germline ends came to 10 bases. The germline CDR1 and CDR2 sequences are MGHRA and YSYEKL. The DNA for the CDR3 is TGCGCCAGCAGCCAAGAAGGGCAGGGGACAGATACGCAGTATTTT. This codes for CASSQEGQGTDTQYF.

The CDR3 DNA reads as TGTGCCAGCAGACCCGAACTTCCTAGCACAGATACGCAGTATTTT. It is translated as CASRPELPSTDTQYF. J is TRBJ2-3 and V is TRBV6-6; D gene ambiguous. Germline values: CDR1 MNHNY, CDR2 SVGAGI (reference sequence). The V end lost 6 bases, the J end lost 0 bases, and 13 bases lay between the germline ends. The CDR3 sequence is 15 residues long.

The V gene is TRBV10-3, the J gene TRBJ2-7; TRBD1 aligns across 9 bases. CDR1 is ENHRY, CDR2 SYGVKD, per germline. The V and J ends lost 4 bases and 2 bases, in that order; junction bases with no gene match: 9. The CDR3 is 16 residues long. This CDR3 reads CAISGDRARETYEQYF. The CDR3 bases are TGTGCCATCAGTGGGGACAGGGCGAGAGAGACCTACGAGCAGTACTTC.

Of note for this clone: The sample contains more than one DNA sequence encoding this CDR3. This sequence joins TRBV5-1 and TRBJ1-1; D is possibly TRBD1 (6 bases). V was shortened by 0 bases and J by 0 bases, with 9 bases between the two germline ends. Germline V lookup: CDR1 SGHRS, CDR2 YFSETQ. The CDR3 runs 15 residues. In nucleotides, the CDR3 is TGCGCCAGCAGCTTGGTCACAGGGATGAACACTGAAGCTTTCTTT. It codes for CASSLVTGMNTEAFF. Combining the CDR3 with reference TRBV5-1 and TRBJ1-1 gives the whole variable domain KAGVTQTPRYLIKTRGQQVTLSCSPISGHRSVSWYQQTPGQGLQFLFEYFSETQRNKGNFPGRFSGRQFSNSRSEMNVSTLELGDSALYLCASSLVTGMNTEAFFGQGTRLTVV.

V usage is TRBV20-1 and J usage is TRBJ2-5; D is unclear. Germline CDR1 and CDR2: DFQATT and SNEGSKA (reference sequence). Trimming shortened V by 6 bases and J by 6 bases, and 11 bases separated the two germline ends. This CDR3 is 11 amino acids long. Here the CDR3 reads CSATHDKTQYF. The DNA for the CDR3 is TGCAGTGCGACTCATGATAAGACCCAGTACTTC.

The chain employs TRBV10-1 and TRBJ1-2; TRBD1 aligns across 8 bases. Germline assignment: CDR1 WNHNN and CDR2 SYGVQD (reference sequence). With V trimmed by 6 bases and J by 1 base, 7 bases remained unmatched. This CDR3 has 15 amino acids. CDR3 sequence (DNA): TGCGCCAGCAGCTCCGGGACAGGCCTTAACTATGGCTACACCTTC. Its translation is CASSSGTGLNYGYTF.

V and J are TRBV6-1 and TRBJ1-4; tentative D call: TRBD1 (6 bases). Trimming took 4 bases from V and 0 from J, leaving 12 bases between them. Germline V CDR1 and CDR2: MNHNS, SASEGT. The CDR3 spans 16 residues. The CDR3 loop is CASSGGHLATNEKLFF. In DNA form, the CDR3 reads TGTGCCAGCAGTGGGGGACACCTTGCAACTAATGAAAAACTGTTTTTT.

The chain combines TRBV11-1 with TRBJ2-7; 12 bases align to TRBD2. CDR1 is SGHAT and CDR2 is FQDESV in the germline V gene (reference sequence). J lost 1 base, V lost 5 bases, and 6 bases had no gene match. The CDR3 runs to 16 residues. The CDR3 region has the DNA TGTGCCAGCAGCCCACCTACTAGCGGGGGGTCCTACGAGCAGTACTTC. Residues: CASSPPTSGGSYEQYF.